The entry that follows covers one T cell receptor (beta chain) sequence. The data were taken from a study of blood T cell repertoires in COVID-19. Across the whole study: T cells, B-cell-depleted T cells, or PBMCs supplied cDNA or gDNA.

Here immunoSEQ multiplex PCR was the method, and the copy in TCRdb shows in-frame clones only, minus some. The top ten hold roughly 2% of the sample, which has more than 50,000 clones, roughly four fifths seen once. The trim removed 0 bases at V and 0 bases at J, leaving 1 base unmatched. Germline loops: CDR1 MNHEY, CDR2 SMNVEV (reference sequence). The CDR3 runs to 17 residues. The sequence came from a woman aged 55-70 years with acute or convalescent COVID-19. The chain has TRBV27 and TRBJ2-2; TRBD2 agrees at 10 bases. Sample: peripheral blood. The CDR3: CASSLSSGRANTGELFF. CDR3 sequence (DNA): TGTGCCAGCAGTTTATCAAGCGGGAGGGCGAACACCGGGGAGCTGTTTTTT.